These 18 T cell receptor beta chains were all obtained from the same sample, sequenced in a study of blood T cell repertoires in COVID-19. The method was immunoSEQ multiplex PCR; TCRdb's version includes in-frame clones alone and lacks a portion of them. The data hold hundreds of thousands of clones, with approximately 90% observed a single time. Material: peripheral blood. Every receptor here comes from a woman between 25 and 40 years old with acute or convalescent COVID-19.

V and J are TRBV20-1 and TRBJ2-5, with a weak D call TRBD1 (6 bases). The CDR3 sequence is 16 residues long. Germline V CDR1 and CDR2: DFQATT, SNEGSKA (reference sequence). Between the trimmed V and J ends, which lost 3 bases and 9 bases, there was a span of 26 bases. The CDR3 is CSASPSVGPRGYSQYF. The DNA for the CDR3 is TGCAGTGCTAGTCCATCCGTGGGACCAAGGGGGTACTCCCAGTACTTC.

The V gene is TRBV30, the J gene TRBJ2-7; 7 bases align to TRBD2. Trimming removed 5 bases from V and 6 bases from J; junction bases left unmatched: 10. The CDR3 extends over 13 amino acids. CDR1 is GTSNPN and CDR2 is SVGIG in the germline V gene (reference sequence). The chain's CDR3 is CAWDRGGSSEQYF. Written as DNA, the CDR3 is TGTGCCTGGGATCGCGGGGGATCAAGCGAGCAGTACTTC.

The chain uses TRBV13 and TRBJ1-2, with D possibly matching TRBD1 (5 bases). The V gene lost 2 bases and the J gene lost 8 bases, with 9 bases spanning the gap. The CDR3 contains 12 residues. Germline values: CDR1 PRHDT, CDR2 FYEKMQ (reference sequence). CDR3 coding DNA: TGTGCCAGCAGCTTACGGGGGGTAGGCTACACCTTC. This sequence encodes CASSLRGVGYTF. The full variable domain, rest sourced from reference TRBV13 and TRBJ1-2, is AAGVIQSPRHLIKEKRETATLKCYPIPRHDTVYWYQQGPGQDPQFLISFYEKMQSDKGSIPDRFSAQQFSDYHSELNMSSLELGDSALYFCASSLRGVGYTFGSGTRLTVV.

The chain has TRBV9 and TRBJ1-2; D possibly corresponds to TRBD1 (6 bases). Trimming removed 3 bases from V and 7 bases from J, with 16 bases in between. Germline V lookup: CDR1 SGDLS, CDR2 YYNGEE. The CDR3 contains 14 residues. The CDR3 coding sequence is TGTGCCAGCAGCGCGCTAAGGGGGGGGAGTGGCTACACCTTC. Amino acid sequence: CASSALRGGSGYTF.

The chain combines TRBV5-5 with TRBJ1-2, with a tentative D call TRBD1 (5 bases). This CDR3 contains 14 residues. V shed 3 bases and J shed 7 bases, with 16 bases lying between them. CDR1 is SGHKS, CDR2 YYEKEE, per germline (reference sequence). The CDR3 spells CASSSDPAGRGYTF. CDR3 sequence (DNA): TGTGCCAGCAGCTCGGACCCGGCAGGGCGTGGCTACACCTTC.

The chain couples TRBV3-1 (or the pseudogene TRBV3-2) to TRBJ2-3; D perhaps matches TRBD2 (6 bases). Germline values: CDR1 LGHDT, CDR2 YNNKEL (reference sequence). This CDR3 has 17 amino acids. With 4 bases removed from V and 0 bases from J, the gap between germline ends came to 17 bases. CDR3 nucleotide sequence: TGTGCCAGCAGCCCGCGGGACTCCATTCCTAGCACAGATACGCAGTATTTT. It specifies CASSPRDSIPSTDTQYF.

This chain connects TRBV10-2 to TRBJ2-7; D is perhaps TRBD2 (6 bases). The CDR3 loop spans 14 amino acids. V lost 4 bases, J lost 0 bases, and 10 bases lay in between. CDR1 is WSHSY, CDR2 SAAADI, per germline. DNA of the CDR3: TGCGCCAGCAGTGGGCGGGACGCCTCCTACGAGCAGTACTTC. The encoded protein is CASSGRDASYEQYF.

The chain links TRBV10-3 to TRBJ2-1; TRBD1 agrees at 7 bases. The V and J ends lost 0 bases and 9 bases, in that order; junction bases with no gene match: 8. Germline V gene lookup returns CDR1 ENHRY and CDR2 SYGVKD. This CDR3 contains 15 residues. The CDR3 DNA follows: TGTGCCATCAGTGAGTCACTGACAGGGTCCGTTGAGCAGTTCTTC. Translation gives CAISESLTGSVEQFF.

The CDR3 coding sequence is TGTGCCAGCAGCTCTACCAATCGGGAGAGAAGTGGCTACACCTTC. Amino acid sequence: CASSSTNRERSGYTF. The chain joins TRBV5-4 to TRBJ1-2; D is uncertain. Germline CDR1 reads SGHNT; CDR2 reads YYREEE (reference sequence). V was cut by 3 bases and J by 7 bases, with 19 bases left in between. This CDR3 has 15 amino acids.

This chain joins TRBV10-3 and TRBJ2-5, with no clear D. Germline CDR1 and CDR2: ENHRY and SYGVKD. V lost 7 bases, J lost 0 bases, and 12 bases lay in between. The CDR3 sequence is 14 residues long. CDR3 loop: CAIKADAYQETQYF. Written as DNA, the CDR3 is TGTGCCATCAAGGCGGATGCGTACCAAGAGACCCAGTACTTC.

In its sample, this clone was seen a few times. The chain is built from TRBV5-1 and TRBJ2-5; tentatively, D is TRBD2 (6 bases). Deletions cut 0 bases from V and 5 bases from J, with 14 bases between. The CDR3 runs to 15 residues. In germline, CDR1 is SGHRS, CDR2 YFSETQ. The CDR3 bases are TGCGCCAGCAGCTTGGCCGGGGACTCCCGGGAGACCCAGTACTTC. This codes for CASSLAGDSRETQYF.

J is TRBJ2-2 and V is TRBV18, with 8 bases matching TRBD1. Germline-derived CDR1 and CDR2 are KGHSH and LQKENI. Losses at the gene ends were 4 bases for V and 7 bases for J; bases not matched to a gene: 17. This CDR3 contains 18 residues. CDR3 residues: CASSRPLQGAPENGELFF. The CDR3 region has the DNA TGTGCCAGCTCACGGCCTCTCCAGGGGGCTCCGGAAAACGGGGAGCTGTTTTTT.

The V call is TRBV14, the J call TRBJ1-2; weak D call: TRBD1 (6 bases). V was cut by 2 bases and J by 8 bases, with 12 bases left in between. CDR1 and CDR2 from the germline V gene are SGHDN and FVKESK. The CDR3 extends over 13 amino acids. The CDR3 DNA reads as TGTGCCAGCAGCCAAACAGGGTTGCGAGGCTACACCTTC. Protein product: CASSQTGLRGYTF.

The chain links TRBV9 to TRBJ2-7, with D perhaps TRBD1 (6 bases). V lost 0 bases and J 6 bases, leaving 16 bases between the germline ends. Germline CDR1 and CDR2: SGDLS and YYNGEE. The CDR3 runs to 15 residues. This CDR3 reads CASSVEGVPGVEQYF. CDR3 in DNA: TGTGCCAGCAGCGTAGAGGGGGTGCCCGGGGTCGAGCAGTACTTC.

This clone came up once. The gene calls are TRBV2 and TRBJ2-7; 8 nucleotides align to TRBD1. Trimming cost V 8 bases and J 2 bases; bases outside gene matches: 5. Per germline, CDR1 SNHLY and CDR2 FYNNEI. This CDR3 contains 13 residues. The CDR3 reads CASAMDRAYEQYF. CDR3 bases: TGTGCCAGCGCAATGGACAGGGCCTACGAGCAGTACTTC. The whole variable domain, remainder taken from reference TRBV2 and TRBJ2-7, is EPEVTQTPSHQVTQMGQEVILRCVPISNHLYFYWYRQILGQKVEFLVSFYNNEISEKSEIFDDQFSVERPDGSNFTLKIRSTKLEDSAMYFCASAMDRAYEQYFGPGTRLTVT.

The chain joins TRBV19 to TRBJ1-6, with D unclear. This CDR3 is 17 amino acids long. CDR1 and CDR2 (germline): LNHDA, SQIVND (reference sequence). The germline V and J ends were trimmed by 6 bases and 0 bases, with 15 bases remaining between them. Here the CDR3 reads CASSPGTKVSYNSPLHF. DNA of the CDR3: TGTGCCAGTAGCCCGGGAACTAAGGTCTCCTATAATTCACCCCTCCACTTT. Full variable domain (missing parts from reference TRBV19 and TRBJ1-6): DGGITQSPKYLFRKEGQNVTLSCEQNLNHDAMYWYRQDPGQGLRLIYYSQIVNDFQKGDIAEGYSVSREKKESFPLTVTSAQKNPTAFYLCASSPGTKVSYNSPLHFGNGTRLTVT.

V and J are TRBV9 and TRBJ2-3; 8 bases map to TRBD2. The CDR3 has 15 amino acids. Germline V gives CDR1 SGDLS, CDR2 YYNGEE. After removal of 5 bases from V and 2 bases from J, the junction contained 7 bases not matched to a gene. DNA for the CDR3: TGTGCCAGCAGTCCCGGGGGGGGACCCACAGATACGCAGTATTTT. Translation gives CASSPGGGPTDTQYF.

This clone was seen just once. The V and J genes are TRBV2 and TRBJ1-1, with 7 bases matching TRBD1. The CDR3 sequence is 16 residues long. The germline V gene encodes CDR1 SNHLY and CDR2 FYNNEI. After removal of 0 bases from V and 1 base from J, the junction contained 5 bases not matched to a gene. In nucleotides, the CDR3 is TGTGCCAGCAGTGAAGCTGCTCAGGGGGAGAACACTGAAGCTTTCTTT. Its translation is CASSEAAQGENTEAFF.